A single sample gave rise to the 28 T cell receptor beta chains below, sequenced in a study of shared clonotypes between healthy human individuals. The assay was immunoSEQ multiplex PCR, and TCRdb's table has in-frame clones only and misses some. The sample lists some 790,000 clones; 72% were seen once. Sequenced sample: memory CD4+ T cells sorted from blood. Stated subset: CD45RA-negative fraction. The origin of the receptors is a woman aged 30 to 39 in good health.

V is TRBV11-2 and J is TRBJ2-1; 8 bases map to TRBD2. Trimming at V came to 5 bases and at J to 7 bases, leaving 13 bases not matched to a gene. The CDR3 length is 16 residues. CDR1 SGHAT and CDR2 FQNNGV come from the germline V gene. CDR3 protein: CASSRTGTSDLNEQFF. The CDR3 region has the DNA TGTGCCAGCAGCCGGACCGGGACTAGTGACTTAAATGAGCAGTTCTTC.

This chain's CDR3 is CASSLVTSGNNEQFF. The CDR3 DNA follows: TGTGCCAGCAGCTTAGTTACTAGCGGGAACAATGAGCAGTTCTTC. The genes are TRBV7-8 and TRBJ2-1; 10 nucleotides line up with TRBD2. The V gene end was trimmed by 1 base and the J gene end by 5 bases; junction bases not matched to a gene: 2. The CDR3 loop spans 15 amino acids. Germline V gene data show CDR1 as SGHVS and CDR2 as FQNEAQ.

This clone appeared once. Different DNA sequences within this sample yield the same CDR3. V and J are TRBV7-9 and TRBJ2-1, with D unresolved. The germline CDR1 and CDR2 sequences are SEHNR and FQNEAQ (reference sequence). This CDR3 is built from 13 residues. V was pared by 0 bases and J by 6 bases, with 6 bases between. Written as DNA, the CDR3 is TGTGCCAGCAGCTTAGCGGTAGTCAATGAGCAGTTCTTC. Amino acid sequence: CASSLAVVNEQFF.

The chain recombines TRBV10-3 with TRBJ1-2; TRBD1 matches 12 bases. The trim removed 0 bases at V and 3 bases at J, leaving 2 bases unmatched. This CDR3 is built from 16 residues. Germline CDR1 and CDR2: ENHRY and SYGVKD. The CDR3 protein is CAISESGTGGDYGYTF. In DNA form, the CDR3 reads TGTGCCATCAGTGAGTCGGGGACAGGGGGCGACTATGGCTACACCTTC.

The chain uses TRBV28 and TRBJ2-1; TRBD2 matches 7 bases. Germline CDR1 and CDR2: MDHEN and SYDVKM. This CDR3 has 15 amino acids. Trimming at V came to 4 bases and at J to 3 bases, leaving 6 bases not matched to a gene. The CDR3 here is CASSYPGLRYNEQFF. CDR3 sequence (DNA): TGTGCCAGCAGTTATCCGGGACTACGCTACAATGAGCAGTTCTTC. Based on the CDR3 plus reference TRBV28 and TRBJ2-1, the full variable domain is DVKVTQSSRYLVKRTGEKVFLECVQDMDHENMFWYRQDPGLGLRLIYFSYDVKMKEKGDIPEGYSVSREKKERFSLILESASTNQTSMYLCASSYPGLRYNEQFFGPGTRLTVL.

This clone came up a few times. The chain joins TRBV14 to TRBJ2-5; D is ambiguous. This CDR3 is 14 amino acids long. Germline CDR1 and CDR2: SGHDN and FVKESK. The V gene lost 4 bases and the J gene lost 4 bases, with 13 bases spanning the gap. The CDR3 DNA sequence: TGTGCCAGCAGCCGGACGGACGCTGGAGAGACCCAGTACTTC. Amino acid sequence: CASSRTDAGETQYF.

This clone has a count of ten or more. The chain recombines TRBV30 with TRBJ2-3; TRBD2 aligns across 10 bases. From germline, CDR1 is GTSNPN and CDR2 SVGIG (reference sequence). The J segment lost 1 base and the V segment lost 3 bases, leaving 4 bases of the junction unmatched. CDR3 length equals 15 residues. The DNA of the CDR3 is TGTGCCTGGAGGGCTGGGACTAGCGGCACAGATACGCAGTATTTT. It specifies CAWRAGTSGTDTQYF.

J is TRBJ2-7 and V is TRBV7-8; a possible D gene is TRBD1 (6 bases). The CDR3 spans 15 residues. Germline loops: CDR1 SGHVS, CDR2 FQNEAQ. The V end was cut by 2 bases, the J end by 0 bases, with 11 bases between. This chain's CDR3 is CASSLHQGPSYEQYF. CDR3 in DNA: TGTGCCAGCAGCTTACATCAGGGGCCCTCCTACGAGCAGTACTTC.

This clone was seen only a few times. The chain employs TRBV4-1 and TRBJ1-4; 7 nucleotides agree with TRBD1. The germline V gene encodes CDR1 MGHRA and CDR2 YSYEKL. This CDR3 is 14 amino acids long. With 1 base clipped from V and 4 bases from J, the junction kept 0 bases outside the gene matches. This CDR3 reads CASSQGDSNEKLFF. CDR3 coding DNA: TGCGCCAGCAGCCAAGGGGACAGTAATGAAAAACTGTTTTTT.

V usage is TRBV6-1 and J usage is TRBJ1-5; no firm D call. Trimming pared 7 bases from V and 3 bases from J, leaving 10 bases between. Per germline, CDR1 MNHNS and CDR2 SASEGT. The CDR3 is made up of 13 amino acids. The CDR3 protein is CASNYGFNQPQHF. The CDR3 DNA follows: TGTGCCAGCAACTACGGATTCAATCAGCCCCAGCATTTT.

The chain links TRBV6-1 to TRBJ1-5, with TRBD1 identical over 7 bases. The germline gives CDR1 MNHNS, CDR2 SASEGT. CDR3 length: 16 residues. After removal of 2 bases from V and 3 bases from J, the junction contained 7 bases not matched to a gene. The CDR3 region has the DNA TGTGCCAGCAGTGAATACGGGACAGACAACAATCAGCCCCAGCATTTT. Translating gives CASSEYGTDNNQPQHF.

The chain couples TRBV28 to TRBJ2-1; TRBD1 is a possible D gene (7 bases). The CDR3 runs to 17 residues. V was pared by 5 bases and J by 2 bases, with 19 bases between. From germline, CDR1 is MDHEN and CDR2 SYDVKM. For the CDR3, the DNA is TGTGCCAGCAGTGTAAGGGCAGGGGGGATCCCCTACAATGAGCAGTTCTTC. This codes for CASSVRAGGIPYNEQFF.

The V and J genes are TRBV5-5 and TRBJ2-2; no definite D call. The V end lost 4 bases, the J end lost 4 bases, and 11 bases lay between the germline ends. Germline V gene lookup returns CDR1 SGHKS and CDR2 YYEKEE (reference sequence). The CDR3 is 14 residues long. CDR3 region: CASSPRESTGELFF. The CDR3 DNA sequence: TGTGCCAGCAGCCCTAGGGAATCCACCGGGGAGCTGTTTTTT.

V gene TRBV11-2 combines with J gene TRBJ2-2; D is unclear. The CDR3 loop spans 13 amino acids. Trimming removed 5 bases from V and 4 bases from J, with 8 bases in between. CDR1 SGHAT and CDR2 FQNNGV come from the germline V gene. DNA of the CDR3: TGTGCCAGCAGCCCGATCAGCACCGGGGAGCTGTTTTTT. Translated: CASSPISTGELFF.

V is TRBV6-1 and J is TRBJ2-5, with D possibly being TRBD1 (5 bases). With 5 bases removed from V and 2 bases from J, the gap between germline ends came to 12 bases. This CDR3 is built from 14 residues. The germline V gene encodes CDR1 MNHNS and CDR2 SASEGT. CDR3 amino acids: CASSRTWEQETQYF. The CDR3 bases are TGTGCCAGCAGTCGGACATGGGAACAAGAGACCCAGTACTTC.

V usage is TRBV6-1 and J usage is TRBJ1-1, with D tentatively TRBD1 (6 bases). The CDR3 covers 13 residues. Trimming took 4 bases from V and 8 from J, leaving 14 bases between them. The germline V gene encodes CDR1 MNHNS and CDR2 SASEGT. This CDR3 reads CASSGLDSEEAFF. DNA for the CDR3: TGTGCCAGCAGTGGACTGGACAGCGAAGAAGCTTTCTTT.

In this sample, this clone turned up once. The V and J genes are TRBV29-1 and TRBJ1-1; D ambiguous. Per germline, CDR1 SQVTM and CDR2 ANQGSEA. CDR3 length equals 14 residues. Trimming stripped 6 bases from V and 0 bases from J, with 14 bases between. CDR3 sequence: CSVEVTALNTEAFF. The CDR3, as DNA: TGCAGCGTGGAGGTTACTGCTTTGAACACTGAAGCTTTCTTT.

V is TRBV4-1 and J is TRBJ2-3; TRBD2 matches 8 bases. The V and J ends lost 0 bases and 0 bases, in that order; junction bases with no gene match: 5. Germline assignment: CDR1 MGHRA and CDR2 YSYEKL. This CDR3 has 17 residues. The CDR3 loop is CASSQEGLEMSTDTQYF. DNA for the CDR3: TGCGCCAGCAGCCAAGAGGGACTAGAAATGAGCACAGATACGCAGTATTTT.

J is TRBJ1-1 and V is TRBV7-9, with D maybe TRBD1 (6 bases). V was trimmed by 3 bases and J by 2 bases, leaving 16 bases between them. The CDR3 is 16 residues long. The germline CDR1 and CDR2 sequences are SEHNR and FQNEAQ (reference sequence). The CDR3 nucleotides are TGTGCCAGCAGCTTGGGGGCAGGGACCTTAAACACTGAAGCTTTCTTT. It codes for CASSLGAGTLNTEAFF. The full variable domain, rest sourced from reference TRBV7-9 and TRBJ1-1, is DTGVSQNPRHKITKRGQNVTFRCDPISEHNRLYWYRQTLGQGPEFLTYFQNEAQLEKSRLLSDRFSAERPKGSFSTLEIQRTEQGDSAMYLCASSLGAGTLNTEAFFGQGTRLTVV.

The chain employs TRBV7-9 and TRBJ2-1; TRBD2 matches at 7 bases. With 5 bases clipped from V and 4 bases from J, the junction kept 14 bases outside the gene matches. The germline V gene has CDR1 SEHNR and CDR2 FQNEAQ (reference sequence). CDR3 length: 17 residues. Here the CDR3 DNA reads TGTGCCAGCAGCCCCCAAGGGACGCGGACTAGATACAATGAGCAGTTCTTC. This encodes CASSPQGTRTRYNEQFF. The complete variable domain, with remaining parts taken from reference TRBV7-9 and TRBJ2-1, reads DTGVSQNPRHKITKRGQNVTFRCDPISEHNRLYWYRQTLGQGPEFLTYFQNEAQLEKSRLLSDRFSAERPKGSFSTLEIQRTEQGDSAMYLCASSPQGTRTRYNEQFFGPGTRLTVL.

This sequence joins TRBV30 and TRBJ2-7, with TRBD2 matching 8 bases. Germline V gene sequence: CDR1 GTSNPN, CDR2 SVGIG (reference sequence). The CDR3 length is 15 residues. The ends lost 0 bases at V and 4 bases at J; junction bases unmatched: 8. CDR3 residues: CAWSVGVAGLYEQYF. The CDR3 DNA sequence: TGTGCCTGGAGTGTAGGGGTAGCGGGATTATACGAGCAGTACTTC.

This clone has only a few counts. The rearrangement uses TRBV30 and TRBJ2-7; the match to TRBD1 covers 12 bases. V lost 1 base, J lost 6 bases, and 1 base stayed unmatched. The germline V gene encodes CDR1 GTSNPN and CDR2 SVGIG (reference sequence). The CDR3 has 13 amino acids. The CDR3 reads CAWSAGQGAEQYF. CDR3 bases: TGTGCCTGGAGTGCGGGACAGGGGGCCGAGCAGTACTTC.

This sequence joins TRBV7-8 and TRBJ2-7; tentative D call: TRBD1 (6 bases). V lost 5 bases and J lost 2, with 25 bases in between. Germline CDR1 SGHVS, CDR2 FQNEAQ. The CDR3 is 18 residues long. The CDR3 sequence is CASSTTLGARTVPYEQYF. In DNA form, the CDR3 reads TGTGCCAGCAGCACAACCCTAGGGGCCAGGACAGTACCCTACGAGCAGTACTTC.

The chain carries TRBV2 and TRBJ2-3, with D possibly being TRBD2 (6 bases). The CDR3 contains 15 residues. Trimming removed 4 bases from V and 1 base from J, with 12 bases in between. Germline V gene lookup returns CDR1 SNHLY and CDR2 FYNNEI. CDR3 in DNA: TGTGCCAGCAGTGGAAGAGCGGGTGGCACAGATACGCAGTATTTT. Its protein product is CASSGRAGGTDTQYF.

In this sample, this clone turned up a few times. The sample contains more than one DNA sequence encoding this CDR3. The rearrangement links TRBV6-6 to TRBJ1-2, with 11 nucleotides matching TRBD1. The CDR3 totals 15 residues. Germline CDR1 and CDR2: MNHNY and SVGAGI (reference sequence). The V and J ends lost 0 bases and 5 bases, in that order; junction bases with no gene match: 2. CDR3 amino acids: CASSYSDRGLYGYTF. The CDR3 bases are TGTGCCAGCAGTTACTCGGACAGGGGGCTTTATGGCTACACCTTC.

The chain recombines TRBV7-8 with TRBJ2-2; D unresolved. Trimming removed 1 base from V and 1 base from J, with 10 bases in between. CDR1 SGHVS and CDR2 FQNEAQ come from the germline V gene. The CDR3 loop spans 16 amino acids. In DNA form, the CDR3 reads TGTGCCAGCAGCTTAGATACGTATCTGAACACCGGGGAGCTGTTTTTT. Its translation: CASSLDTYLNTGELFF.

J is TRBJ1-5 and V is TRBV19, with D possibly TRBD1 on 5 matching bases. The germline CDR1 and CDR2 sequences are LNHDA and SQIVND (reference sequence). There are 14 residues in the CDR3. The V and J ends lost 1 base and 5 bases respectively, with 9 bases between them. The CDR3 sequence is CASSIGGEHQPQHF. The CDR3 DNA is TGTGCCAGTAGTATAGGAGGGGAACATCAGCCCCAGCATTTT.

The chain links TRBV28 to TRBJ1-4; D is unresolved. CDR1 and CDR2 from the germline V gene are MDHEN and SYDVKM. The CDR3 is 13 residues long. Trimming cost V 8 bases and J 4 bases, with 11 bases left between them. As DNA, the CDR3 is TGTGCCAGCCAGGCAGACCTTAATGAAAAACTGTTTTTT. Amino acids: CASQADLNEKLFF.